The clone carrying this TCR beta chain was recorded a few times. All TCR cDNA molecules were individually tagged with a unique molecular identifier. TCRdb itself ran the 5' RACE reads through MiXCR, one entry per CDR3 protein. The sample yields 85,000 to 100,000 distinct CDR3 sequences, approximately 19% seen once. The time point here: blood at routine non-recurrence follow-up after resection. Whole RNA, which was extracted from tumor, nontumor lung tissue or frozen PBMC, was sequenced without any cell sorting. The data were obtained in a study of spatial heterogeneity in lung cancer. Study overall: The study sequenced follow-up PBMC samples when they were available, at a median of approximately 2 years after resection.

V was shortened by 7 bases and J by 4 bases, with 16 bases between the two germline ends. Per the germline V gene, CDR1 is SNHLY and CDR2 is FYNNEI. The CDR3 extends over 15 amino acids. This specimen was PBMCs, taken at follow-up. The chain joins TRBV2 to TRBJ1-4, with a possible D match to TRBD1 (5 bases). This TCR was sampled from a male donor with early-stage non-small cell lung cancer. CDR3 coding DNA: TGTGCCAGCATCCGAACAGGCGCCTATAATGAAAAACTGTTTTTT. It encodes CASIRTGAYNEKLFF.